The 14 T cell receptor beta chains listed next were all sequenced from one sample in a study of a mutant IDH1 vaccine in newly diagnosed glioma (dated by TCRdb to the early 2020s). Receptor libraries were prepared by the immunoSEQ multiplex PCR assay. TCRdb took over this immuneACCESS table, retaining in-frame rearrangements with V and J assigned. Such tables are incomplete; in checked studies, under half of the missing clones stem from an unresolved V gene, and the remainder is unexplained. The sample records more than 80,000 clones, around 82% of which are singletons. The top ten constitute around 7% of the sample. The time point tag for this specimen amounts to: baseline, week 1 (first vaccination visit). The treatment or condition label, as the study defines it: pre-vaccination baseline after standard-of-care therapy. The starting material was PBMCs, obtained from a glioma patient treated with radiotherapy, temozolomide or both. Every receptor here comes from a woman in her fifties or sixties with glioma.

The rearrangement joins TRBV4-3 to TRBJ2-7; no firm D call. V lost 0 bases to trimming and J lost 2 bases, with 11 bases between them. The length of the CDR3 is 15 residues. From germline, CDR1 is LGHNA and CDR2 YSLEER. The CDR3 DNA sequence: TGCGCCAGCAGCCAAGAGGACGCGGCCCCCTACGAGCAGTACTTC. This codes for CASSQEDAAPYEQYF.

The chain recombines TRBV7-9 with TRBJ1-2, with D hard to call. The germline V gene has CDR1 SEHNR and CDR2 FQNEAQ (reference sequence). Trimming removed 2 bases from V and 8 bases from J, with 12 bases in between. This CDR3 is 13 amino acids long. Here the CDR3 DNA reads TGTGCCAGCAGCTTAACGGGTTTTGTGGGCTACACCTTC. Protein product: CASSLTGFVGYTF. Full variable domain (rest looked up from reference TRBV7-9 and TRBJ1-2): DTGVSQNPRHKITKRGQNVTFRCDPISEHNRLYWYRQTLGQGPEFLTYFQNEAQLEKSRLLSDRFSAERPKGSFSTLEIQRTEQGDSAMYLCASSLTGFVGYTFGSGTRLTVV.

The chain couples TRBV2 to TRBJ2-7; either TRBD1 or TRBD2 may supply D (6 bases each). V lost 4 bases, J lost 6 bases, and 13 bases lay in between. Germline V gene lookup returns CDR1 SNHLY and CDR2 FYNNEI. The length of the CDR3 is 13 residues. The CDR3 region has the DNA TGTGCCAGCAGTGCGGGCAGGGGAGGCGAGCAGTACTTC. Its translation is CASSAGRGGEQYF.

J is TRBJ1-6 and V is TRBV5-1, with D maybe TRBD1 (5 bases). Germline V gives CDR1 SGHRS, CDR2 YFSETQ. The CDR3 spans 15 residues. V gave up 0 bases and J gave up 11 bases, with 15 bases separating them. DNA for the CDR3: TGCGCCAGCAGCTTGGTCCAGGGTCCCTCTGCACCCCTCCACTTT. Translated, it gives CASSLVQGPSAPLHF.

The CDR3: CASSYRDPRRSYEQYF. The DNA for the CDR3 is TGTGCCAGCAGTTACAGGGATCCTCGACGGTCCTACGAGCAGTACTTC. The chain recombines TRBV6-5 with TRBJ2-7; no definite D call. CDR3 length: 16 residues. Trimming left V 2 bases short and J 1 base short, with 15 bases between. Germline values: CDR1 MNHEY, CDR2 SVGAGI.

This clone was counted a few times. This rearrangement joins TRBV19 to TRBJ2-3, with D maybe TRBD2 (6 bases). V dropped 5 bases and J dropped 0 bases, with 12 bases sitting between them. The CDR3 runs to 15 residues. Looked up from germline, CDR1 is LNHDA and CDR2 is SQIVND (reference sequence). The CDR3 region is CASSPAGRSTDTQYF. The CDR3 region has the DNA TGTGCCAGTAGTCCAGCGGGCCGGAGCACAGATACGCAGTATTTT. Drawing the rest from reference TRBV19 and TRBJ2-3, the complete variable domain is DGGITQSPKYLFRKEGQNVTLSCEQNLNHDAMYWYRQDPGQGLRLIYYSQIVNDFQKGDIAEGYSVSREKKESFPLTVTSAQKNPTAFYLCASSPAGRSTDTQYFGPGTRLTVL.

Only a few counts were recorded for this clone. This chain uses TRBV18 with TRBJ1-1, with D possibly TRBD1 on 5 matching bases. Between the trimmed V and J ends, which lost 2 bases and 8 bases, there was a span of 9 bases. CDR1 and CDR2 from the germline V gene are KGHSH and LQKENI. This CDR3 spans 12 amino acids. CDR3 bases: TGTGCCAGCTCACCAACCGACAGAGAAGCTTTCTTT. Its protein is CASSPTDREAFF.

V and J are TRBV5-5 and TRBJ1-3, with D possibly TRBD1 on 5 matching bases. CDR1 and CDR2 from the germline V gene are SGHKS and YYEKEE (reference sequence). V lost 2 bases, J lost 2 bases, and 11 bases lay in between. There are 15 residues in the CDR3. CDR3 nucleotide sequence: TGTGCCAGCAGCTTAGGGCAGGGTGCTGGAAACACCATATATTTT. Translated: CASSLGQGAGNTIYF. The complete variable domain, with remaining parts taken from reference TRBV5-5 and TRBJ1-3, reads DAGVTQSPTHLIKTRGQQVTLRCSPISGHKSVSWYQQVLGQGPQFIFQYYEKEERGRGNFPDRFSARQFPNYSSELNVNALLLGDSALYLCASSLGQGAGNTIYFGEGSWLTVV.

This clone was picked up one time. The chain joins TRBV5-1 to TRBJ1-2, with D unresolved. Germline V gene sequence: CDR1 SGHRS, CDR2 YFSETQ. This CDR3 contains 13 residues. V shed 3 bases and J shed 8 bases, with 14 bases lying between them. CDR3: CASSSRIGGGYTF. The CDR3 region has the DNA TGCGCCAGCAGCTCGAGGATCGGCGGAGGCTACACCTTC.

This clone showed up just once. The chain links TRBV19 to TRBJ2-2, with 7 nucleotides matching TRBD1. The germline CDR1 and CDR2 sequences are LNHDA and SQIVND (reference sequence). The CDR3 length is 15 residues. The trim removed 7 bases at V and 8 bases at J, leaving 13 bases unmatched. CDR3 in amino acids: CASNRGGFLLGELFF. The CDR3 bases are TGTGCCAGTAATAGAGGGGGCTTCCTGTTAGGGGAGCTGTTTTTT.

The chain is built from TRBV6-1 and TRBJ2-5; TRBD1 matches at 7 bases. The ends lost 4 bases at V and 1 base at J; junction bases unmatched: 3. Germline V gives CDR1 MNHNS, CDR2 SASEGT. This CDR3 comprises 14 residues. The CDR3 DNA reads as TGTGCCAGCAGTGGCGACAGGGTCCAAGAGACCCAGTACTTC. Protein: CASSGDRVQETQYF.

This clone was detected only a few times. The chain couples TRBV11-2 to TRBJ2-7, with TRBD2 matching 11 bases. From germline, CDR1 is SGHAT and CDR2 FQNNGV. Trimming removed 5 bases from V and 2 bases from J; junction bases left unmatched: 5. This CDR3 has 15 residues. The CDR3 region has the DNA TGTGCCAGCAGCCGGGGACTAGCGGAGACCTACGAGCAGTACTTC. Its translation is CASSRGLAETYEQYF.

The V gene is TRBV27, the J gene TRBJ1-5, with 9 bases fitting TRBD1. The CDR3 contains 20 residues. Germline lookup yields CDR1 MNHEY and CDR2 SMNVEV (reference sequence). V dropped 0 bases and J dropped 1; count of bases not matched to a gene: 13. Here the CDR3 DNA reads TGTGCCAGCAGTTTATCAAAACCGGGACAGGGCATTATAAGCAATCAGCCCCAGCATTTT. Translating it yields CASSLSKPGQGIISNQPQHF.

This clone was recorded once. This sequence joins TRBV5-1 and TRBJ2-2; D unresolved. The CDR3 runs 14 residues. Germline V lookup: CDR1 SGHRS, CDR2 YFSETQ. V gave up 5 bases and J gave up 5 bases, with 13 bases separating them. The CDR3 bases are TGCGCCAGCAGTACTCAGGTCGGTACCGGGGAGCTGTTTTTT. As protein: CASSTQVGTGELFF.